This TCR beta chain was sequenced for a study of T cell repertoires in cytomegalovirus infection. Study information: Selection of CMV epitopes for the study included recently identified HLA-C-restricted and well-studied HLA-B-restricted ones. Matching HLA type and CMV infection were both indicated by public TCR beta signatures.

Trimming removed 3 bases from V and 0 bases from J, with 11 bases in between. Germline V CDR1 and CDR2: MNHNY, SVGAGI (reference sequence). This CDR3 is 15 amino acids long. Notes on the study in general: Dominant in the ex vivo response were TCR beta clonotypes restricted by HLA-C and specific for CMV. Based on cumulative public TCR beta family frequency, carriers of CMV plus the relevant HLA were identified.

This clonotype was observed a handful of times. Its antigen is not identified. One entry per CDR3 protein results from TCRdb running MiXCR on the reads. The sample comprises around 800,000 distinct CDR3 sequences, 30% to 35% of which are singletons, and 9.5% to 15% rests with the top ten. The sequence came from a human donor in good health (CMV status not recorded). Some clones in this sample may be carry-over from other donors' samples. The V and J genes are TRBV6-6 and TRBJ1-1; D is ambiguous. Sequencing was performed on cultured CD8+ T cells from PBMCs, taken from culture after CMV antigen stimulation. CDR3 in amino acids: CASSYPPGLNTEAFF. In nucleotides, the CDR3 is TGTGCCAGCAGTTATCCCCCCGGACTGAACACTGAAGCTTTCTTT.